This entry lists 6 T cell receptor beta chains sequenced from one sample in a study of vaccination and CD4 T cells after COVID-19. No cognate antigen is known for these TCRs. Treatment specified: approximately 9-day PBMC culture with coronavirus spike peptide pools or control peptides (ViraFEST assay). Oncomine TCR Beta short-read sequencing was applied to DNA from cultured CD4+ T cells. TCRdb recomputed calls from the PCR reads with MiXCR, one row per CDR3 protein. The sample consists of 8,500 to 10,000 distinct CDR3 sequences, under 60% of them appearing once. The source material was CD4+ T cells from blood, cultured in vitro. The receptors derive from a human donor who had recovered from COVID-19.

The chain recombines TRBV6-1 with TRBJ1-2; no clear D. The V and J ends lost 5 bases and 7 bases respectively, with 11 bases between them. Looked up from germline, CDR1 is MNHNS and CDR2 is SASEGT. This CDR3 is built from 12 residues. The CDR3 DNA is TGTGCCAGCAGTCGAATGGGAGCTGGCTACACCTTC. Its protein product is CASSRMGAGYTF.

This clonotype was picked up a small number of times. V is TRBV19 and J is TRBJ2-7; a weak D match, TRBD1 (6 bases). The CDR3 loop spans 19 amino acids. The germline V gene has CDR1 LNHDA and CDR2 SQIVND (reference sequence). V dropped 5 bases and J dropped 4 bases, with 30 bases sitting between them. The CDR3 DNA sequence: TGTGCCAGTAGTCTCTCACACAGTCCCAGGGTACAGGGTTCGTACGAGCAGTACTTC. Protein: CASSLSHSPRVQGSYEQYF.

The chain has TRBV20-1 and TRBJ2-3, with D unresolved. V lost 7 bases to trimming and J lost 2 bases, with 16 bases between them. This CDR3 is built from 14 residues. Germline CDR1 DFQATT, CDR2 SNEGSKA (reference sequence). In DNA form, the CDR3 reads TGCAGTGTAACACACACCCTCGACACAGATACGCAGTATTTT. It is translated as CSVTHTLDTDTQYF.

The chain carries TRBV5-4 and TRBJ1-5; D not certain. Per germline, CDR1 SGHNT and CDR2 YYREEE (reference sequence). This CDR3 is 13 amino acids long. Trimming removed 4 bases from V and 5 bases from J, with 10 bases in between. CDR3 residues: CASSTDTDQPQHF. The CDR3 DNA follows: TGTGCCAGCAGCACCGACACGGATCAGCCCCAGCATTTT.

This sequence joins TRBV10-1 and TRBJ2-3; the D call may be TRBD1 or TRBD2 (6 bases each). Germline values: CDR1 WNHNN, CDR2 SYGVQD (reference sequence). Deletions cut 3 bases from V and 3 bases from J, with 13 bases between. The CDR3 spans 15 residues. The CDR3 sequence is CASSDGGGLTDTQYF. Here the CDR3 DNA reads TGCGCCAGCAGTGATGGAGGGGGTTTGACAGATACGCAGTATTTT.

This clonotype showed up just once. This chain links TRBV6-1 with TRBJ2-1; 8 bases are shared with TRBD1. Germline loops: CDR1 MNHNS, CDR2 SASEGT. The CDR3 consists of 14 residues. J was trimmed by 6 bases and V by 6 bases; bases with no gene match: 7. DNA of the CDR3: TGTGCCAGCAGGCCCGGGACAGGTGGCAATGAGCAGTTCTTC. Translated: CASRPGTGGNEQFF.